This T cell receptor beta chain emerged from a study of T-cell memory formation after mild COVID-19. Study background: TCR clusters were largely donor specific.

This clonotype has more than one count but fewer than ten. Its antigen is unidentified. MiXCR, applied by TCRdb to the 5' RACE reads, yields one record per CDR3 protein. This sample has over 250,000 distinct CDR3 sequences; roughly 15% occur once, and the top ten carry approximately 23%. Study results and caveats: Day 37-peaking second-wave clones had unconfirmed SARS-CoV-2 specificity. Clones contracting day 15 to 85 were balanced CD4/CD8; later expanders leaned CD4+. Mainly CM and EM harbored the contracting CD4+ clones; mainly EMRA harbored the CD8+ ones.

The clonotype was recovered from a man younger than 35 who had mild COVID-19 (a few samples of this study predate the infection). Cell type and time point are not known. Source material: PBMCs or a T cell subset sorted from them (not recorded which).

The CDR3 region has the DNA TGTGCCAGCAGTTTATCGGGTCTCTACAATGAGCAGTTCTTC. It encodes CASSLSGLYNEQFF. V is TRBV28 and J is TRBJ2-1; no definite D call. The CDR3 has 14 amino acids. With 1 base removed from V and 3 bases from J, the gap between germline ends came to 7 bases. The germline gives CDR1 MDHEN, CDR2 SYDVKM. The entire variable domain, with the rest obtained from reference TRBV28 and TRBJ2-1, is as follows: DVKVTQSSRYLVKRTGEKVFLECVQDMDHENMFWYRQDPGLGLRLIYFSYDVKMKEKGDIPEGYSVSREKKERFSLILESASTNQTSMYLCASSLSGLYNEQFFGPGTRLTVL.